This T cell receptor (beta chain) was recorded in a study of response to subunit inactivated influenza vaccine. Study-level findings and limits: The authors suggested that few new T cells are recruited per seasonal influenza vaccination.

There are 14 residues in the CDR3. V lost 5 bases and J 5 bases, leaving 15 bases between the germline ends. Looked up from germline, CDR1 is SGHVS and CDR2 is FNYEAQ. This clonotype has only a few counts. Its target is unknown. TCRdb independently ran MiXCR on the RT-PCR reads; one entry per CDR3 protein. The top ten clones hold around a tenth of a sample with about 700,000 distinct CDR3 sequences, 15% to 19% of them seen once. V gene TRBV7-6 combines with J gene TRBJ2-5; weak D call: TRBD2 (6 bases). The receptor was derived from a man aged 45-60 years who received an inactivated influenza vaccine. This material consisted of PBMCs from blood, taken 11 to 12 days after vaccination. CDR3 in amino acids: CASSPSVFRETQYF. The CDR3, as DNA: TGTGCCAGCAGCCCTAGCGTATTTAGGGAGACCCAGTACTTC.